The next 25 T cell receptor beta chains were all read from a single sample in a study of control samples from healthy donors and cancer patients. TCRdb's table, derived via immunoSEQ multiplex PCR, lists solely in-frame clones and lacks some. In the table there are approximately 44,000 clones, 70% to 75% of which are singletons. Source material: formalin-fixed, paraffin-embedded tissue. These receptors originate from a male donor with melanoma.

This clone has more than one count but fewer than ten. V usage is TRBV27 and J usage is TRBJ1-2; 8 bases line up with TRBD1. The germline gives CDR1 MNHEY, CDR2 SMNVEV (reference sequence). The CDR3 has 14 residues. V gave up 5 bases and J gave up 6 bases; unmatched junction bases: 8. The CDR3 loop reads CASSPTRQGHGYTF. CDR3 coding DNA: TGTGCCAGCAGTCCTACTAGACAGGGGCATGGCTACACCTTC.

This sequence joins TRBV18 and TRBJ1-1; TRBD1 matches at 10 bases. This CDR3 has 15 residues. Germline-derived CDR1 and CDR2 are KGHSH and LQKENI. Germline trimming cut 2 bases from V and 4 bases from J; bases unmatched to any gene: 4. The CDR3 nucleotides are TGTGCCAGCTCACCATCGAGGGACAGGGGCACTGAAGCTTTCTTT. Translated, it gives CASSPSRDRGTEAFF.

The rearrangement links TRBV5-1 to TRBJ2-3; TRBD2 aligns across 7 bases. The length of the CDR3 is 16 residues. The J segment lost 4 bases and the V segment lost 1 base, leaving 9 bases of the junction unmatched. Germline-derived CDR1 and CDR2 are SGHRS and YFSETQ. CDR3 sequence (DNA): TGCGCCAGCAGCTTGTCAAAGGCGGGAGTGCCAGATACGCAGTATTTT. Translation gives CASSLSKAGVPDTQYF. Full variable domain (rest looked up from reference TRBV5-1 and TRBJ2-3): KAGVTQTPRYLIKTRGQQVTLSCSPISGHRSVSWYQQTPGQGLQFLFEYFSETQRNKGNFPGRFSGRQFSNSRSEMNVSTLELGDSALYLCASSLSKAGVPDTQYFGPGTRLTVL.

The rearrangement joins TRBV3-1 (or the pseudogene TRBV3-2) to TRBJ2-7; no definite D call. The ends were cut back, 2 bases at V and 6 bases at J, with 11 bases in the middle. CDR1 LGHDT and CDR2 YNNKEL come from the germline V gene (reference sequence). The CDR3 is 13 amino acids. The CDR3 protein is CASSQIRSVEQYF. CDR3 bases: TGTGCCAGCAGCCAAATCCGATCAGTCGAGCAGTACTTC.

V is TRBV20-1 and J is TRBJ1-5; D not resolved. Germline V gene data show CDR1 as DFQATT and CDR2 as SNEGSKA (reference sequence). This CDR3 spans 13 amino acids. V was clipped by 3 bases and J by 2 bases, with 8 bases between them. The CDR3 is CSASSGGNQPQHF. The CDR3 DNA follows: TGCAGTGCTAGTTCGGGAGGCAATCAGCCCCAGCATTTT.

In DNA, the CDR3 is TGTGCCAGCAGTTACAAAGACTCTGGAAACACCATATATTTT. Its protein is CASSYKDSGNTIYF. This chain joins TRBV6-5 and TRBJ1-3; D is undetermined. Trimming pared 2 bases from V and 0 bases from J, leaving 5 bases between. The CDR3 is 14 residues long. Germline V gene data show CDR1 as MNHEY and CDR2 as SVGAGI.

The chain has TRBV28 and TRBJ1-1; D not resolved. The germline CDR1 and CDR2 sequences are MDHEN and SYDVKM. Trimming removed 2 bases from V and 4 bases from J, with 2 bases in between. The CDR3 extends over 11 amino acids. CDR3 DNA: TGTGCCAGCAGTTTAATCACTGAAGCTTTCTTT. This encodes CASSLITEAFF.

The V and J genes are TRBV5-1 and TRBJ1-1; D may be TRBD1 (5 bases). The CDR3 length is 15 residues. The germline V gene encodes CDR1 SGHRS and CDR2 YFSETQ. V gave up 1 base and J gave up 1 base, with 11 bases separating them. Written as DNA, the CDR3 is TGCGCCAGCAGCTTGTTCGGGGCCTCGAACACTGAAGCTTTCTTT. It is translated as CASSLFGASNTEAFF.

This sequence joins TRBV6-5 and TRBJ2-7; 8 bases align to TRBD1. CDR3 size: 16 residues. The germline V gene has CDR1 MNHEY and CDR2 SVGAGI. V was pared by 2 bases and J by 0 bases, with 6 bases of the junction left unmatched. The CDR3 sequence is CASSYLDRELSYEQYF. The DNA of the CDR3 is TGTGCCAGCAGTTACCTGGACAGGGAGCTCTCCTACGAGCAGTACTTC.

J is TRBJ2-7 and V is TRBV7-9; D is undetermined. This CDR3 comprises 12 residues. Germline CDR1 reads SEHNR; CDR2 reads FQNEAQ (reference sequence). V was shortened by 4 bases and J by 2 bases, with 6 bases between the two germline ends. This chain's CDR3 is CASSWRPYEQYF. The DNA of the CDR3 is TGTGCCAGCAGCTGGAGACCCTACGAGCAGTACTTC.

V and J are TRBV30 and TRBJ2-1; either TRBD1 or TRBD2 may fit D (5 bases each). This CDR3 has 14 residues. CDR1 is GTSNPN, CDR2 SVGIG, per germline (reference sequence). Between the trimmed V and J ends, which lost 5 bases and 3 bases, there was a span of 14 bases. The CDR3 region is CAWDSGASYNEQFF. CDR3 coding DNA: TGTGCCTGGGACAGCGGAGCCAGCTACAATGAGCAGTTCTTC.

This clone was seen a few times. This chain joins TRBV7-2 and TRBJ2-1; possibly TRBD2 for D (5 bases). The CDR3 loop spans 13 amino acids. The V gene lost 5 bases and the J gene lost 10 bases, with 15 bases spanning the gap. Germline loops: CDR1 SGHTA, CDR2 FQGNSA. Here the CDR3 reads CASSTRSGGEQFF. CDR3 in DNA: TGTGCCAGCAGCACCAGGTCTGGCGGGGAGCAGTTCTTC.

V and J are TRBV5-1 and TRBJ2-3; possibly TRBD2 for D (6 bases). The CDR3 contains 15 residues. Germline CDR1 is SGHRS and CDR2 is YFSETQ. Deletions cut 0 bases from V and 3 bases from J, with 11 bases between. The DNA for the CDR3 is TGCGCCAGCAGCTTGGTTGCGGGATTTACAGATACGCAGTATTTT. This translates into CASSLVAGFTDTQYF.

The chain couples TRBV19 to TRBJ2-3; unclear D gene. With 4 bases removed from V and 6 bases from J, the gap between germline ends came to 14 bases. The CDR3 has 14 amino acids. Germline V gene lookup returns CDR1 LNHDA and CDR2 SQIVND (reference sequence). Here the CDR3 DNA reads TGTGCCAGTAGTAAGGTGCAGTCGGAGGATACGCAGTATTTT. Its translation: CASSKVQSEDTQYF. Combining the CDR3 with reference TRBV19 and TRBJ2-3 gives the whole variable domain DGGITQSPKYLFRKEGQNVTLSCEQNLNHDAMYWYRQDPGQGLRLIYYSQIVNDFQKGDIAEGYSVSREKKESFPLTVTSAQKNPTAFYLCASSKVQSEDTQYFGPGTRLTVL.

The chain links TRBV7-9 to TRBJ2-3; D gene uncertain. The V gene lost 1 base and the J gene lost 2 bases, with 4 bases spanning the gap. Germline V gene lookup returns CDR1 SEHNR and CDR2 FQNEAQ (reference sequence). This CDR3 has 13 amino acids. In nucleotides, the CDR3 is TGTGCCAGCAGCTTAGGGACCACAGATACGCAGTATTTT. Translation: CASSLGTTDTQYF.

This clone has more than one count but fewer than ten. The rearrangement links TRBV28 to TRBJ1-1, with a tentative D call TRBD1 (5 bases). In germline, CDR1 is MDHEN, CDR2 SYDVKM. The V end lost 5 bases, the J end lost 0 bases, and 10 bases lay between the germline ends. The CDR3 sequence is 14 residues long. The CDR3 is CASSPDSLNTEAFF. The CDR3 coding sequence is TGTGCCAGCAGTCCCGACAGTCTGAACACTGAAGCTTTCTTT.

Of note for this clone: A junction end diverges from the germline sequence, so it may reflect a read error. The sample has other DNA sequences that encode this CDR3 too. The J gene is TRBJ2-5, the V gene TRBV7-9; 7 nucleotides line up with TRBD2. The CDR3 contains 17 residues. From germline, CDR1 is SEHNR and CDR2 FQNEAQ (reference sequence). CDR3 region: CASSLGAGRALRETQYF. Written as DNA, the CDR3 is TGTGCCAGCAGCTTAGGAGCGGGGAGGGCCCTCAGGGAGACCCAATACTTC.

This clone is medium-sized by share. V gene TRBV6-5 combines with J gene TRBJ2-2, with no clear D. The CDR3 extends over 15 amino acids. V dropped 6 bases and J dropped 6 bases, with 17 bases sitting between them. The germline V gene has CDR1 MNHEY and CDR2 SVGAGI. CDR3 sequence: CASSPEFRSAGELFF. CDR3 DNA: TGTGCCAGCAGCCCCGAGTTTAGGTCCGCCGGGGAGCTGTTTTTT.

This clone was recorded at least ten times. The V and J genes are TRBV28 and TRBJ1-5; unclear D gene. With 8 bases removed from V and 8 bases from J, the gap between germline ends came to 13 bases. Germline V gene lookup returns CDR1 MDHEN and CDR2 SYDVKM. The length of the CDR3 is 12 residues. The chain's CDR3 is CASSRSGEPQHF. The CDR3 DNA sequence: TGTGCCAGCTCCCGAAGCGGGGAGCCCCAGCATTTT.

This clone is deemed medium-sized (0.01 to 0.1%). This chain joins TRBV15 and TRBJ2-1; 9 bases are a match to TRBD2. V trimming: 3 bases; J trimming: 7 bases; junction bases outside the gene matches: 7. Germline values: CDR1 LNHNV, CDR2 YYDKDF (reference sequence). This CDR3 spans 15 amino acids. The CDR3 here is CATSSTAGGLNEQFF. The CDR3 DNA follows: TGTGCCACCAGCAGCACTGCGGGAGGGCTAAATGAGCAGTTCTTC.

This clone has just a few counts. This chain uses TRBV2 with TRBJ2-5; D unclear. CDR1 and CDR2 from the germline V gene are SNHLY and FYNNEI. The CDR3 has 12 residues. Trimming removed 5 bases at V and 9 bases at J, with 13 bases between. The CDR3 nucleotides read TGTGCCAGCAGTCTGGCCCCCATGCCCCAGTACTTC. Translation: CASSLAPMPQYF. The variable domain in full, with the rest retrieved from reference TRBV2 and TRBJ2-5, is EPEVTQTPSHQVTQMGQEVILRCVPISNHLYFYWYRQILGQKVEFLVSFYNNEISEKSEIFDDQFSVERPDGSNFTLKIRSTKLEDSAMYFCASSLAPMPQYFGPGTRLLVL.

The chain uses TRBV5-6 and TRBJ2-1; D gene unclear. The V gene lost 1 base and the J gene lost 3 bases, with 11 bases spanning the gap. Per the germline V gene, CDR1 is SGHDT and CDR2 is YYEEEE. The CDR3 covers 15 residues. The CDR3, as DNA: TGTGCCAGCAGCTTGTTGGCCGCCGACTACAATGAGCAGTTCTTC. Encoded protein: CASSLLAADYNEQFF.

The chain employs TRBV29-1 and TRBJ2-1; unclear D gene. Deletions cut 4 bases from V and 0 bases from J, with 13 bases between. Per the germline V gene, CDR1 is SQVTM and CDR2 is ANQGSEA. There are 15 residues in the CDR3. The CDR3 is CSVGRQRSSYNEQFF. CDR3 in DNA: TGCAGCGTTGGTCGGCAGAGGAGCTCCTACAATGAGCAGTTCTTC.

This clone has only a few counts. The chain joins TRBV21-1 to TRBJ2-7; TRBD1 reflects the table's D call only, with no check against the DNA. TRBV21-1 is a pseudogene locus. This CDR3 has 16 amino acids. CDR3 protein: CASSKVGQYYSYEQYF. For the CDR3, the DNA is TGTGCCAGCAGCAAAGTAGGACAGTACTACTCCTACGAGCAGTACTTC.

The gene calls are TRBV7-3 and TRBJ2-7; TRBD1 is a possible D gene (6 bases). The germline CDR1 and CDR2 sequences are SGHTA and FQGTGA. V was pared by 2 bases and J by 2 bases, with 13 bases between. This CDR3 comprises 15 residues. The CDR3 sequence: CASSLQAGAPYEQYF. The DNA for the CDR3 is TGTGCCAGCAGCTTACAGGCAGGGGCCCCCTACGAGCAGTACTTC.